This T cell receptor beta chain was identified during a study of blood T cell repertoires in COVID-19. TCRdb's copy holds only in-frame clones and misses some; the assay was immunoSEQ multiplex PCR. The profile covers around 300,000 clones, with 85% appearing a single time and about 2.5% taken by the ten largest. Participants, about 18 to 90 years old, spanned about 26 US areas. After removal of 4 bases from V and 7 bases from J, the junction contained 10 bases not matched to a gene. Germline CDR1 is SGDLS and CDR2 is YYNGEE. The CDR3 sequence is 15 residues long. The chain employs TRBV9 and TRBJ1-4; 7 positions match TRBD1. The receptor was isolated from a woman aged 45-65 years who had recovered from COVID-19. Sequences were obtained from PBMCs or T cells enriched from blood (not recorded which). DNA for the CDR3: TGTGCCAGCAGCTTGGGACAGTACCTGGGTGAAAAACTGTTTTTT. Its translation: CASSLGQYLGEKLFF. Combining the CDR3 with reference TRBV9 and TRBJ1-4 gives the whole variable domain DSGVTQTPKHLITATGQRVTLRCSPRSGDLSVYWYQQSLDQGLQFLIQYYNGEERAKGNILERFSAQQFPDLHSELNLSSLELGDSALYFCASSLGQYLGEKLFFGSGTQLSVL.